This is a list of T cell receptor beta chains from one sample in a study of blood T cell repertoires in COVID-19. Sequencing was performed with immunoSEQ multiplex PCR; in TCRdb, only in-frame clones are kept and a portion is missing. The table includes about 260,000 clones, less than 90% detected once. The sequenced sample consisted of peripheral blood. These receptors originate from a man in his 60s with acute or convalescent COVID-19. Each CDR3 is given with its conserved first and last residue. The order of the fields is CDR3 DNA, CDR3 protein, clone size, D gene, J gene, V gene. D genes are given only for firm matches. Size is omitted from some rows. Given values are once, few, many or a class for expanded clones.

DNA: TGTGCCAGCAGCCCGGGACAGGGGGGAACCTACGAGCAGTACTTC
CDR3: CASSPGQGGTYEQYF
size: .
D: TRBD1
J: TRBJ2-7
V: TRBV7-9

DNA: TGTGCCAGCAGTTCCGCGGCGCTGTCAGGGTACTACACCTTC
CDR3: CASSSAALSGYYTF
size: .
D: .
J: TRBJ1-2
V: TRBV6-5

DNA: TGTGCCAGCAGCCGGACAGACCAAGCTTTCTTT
CDR3: CASSRTDQAFF
size: .
D: .
J: TRBJ1-1
V: TRBV6-5

DNA: TGTGCCAGCAGCCCTGGGGACAGGCCCACCGGGGAGCTGTTTTTT
CDR3: CASSPGDRPTGELFF
size: .
D: TRBD1
J: TRBJ2-2
V: TRBV7-9

DNA: TGTGCCAGCAGCCTCGGGACTTATAGCACAGATACGCAGTATTTT
CDR3: CASSLGTYSTDTQYF
size: .
D: .
J: TRBJ2-3
V: TRBV14

DNA: TGTGCCTGGAGCCCCCCGCCGGGGGGTGAGCAGTTCTTC
CDR3: CAWSPPPGGEQFF
size: .
D: TRBD2
J: TRBJ2-1
V: TRBV30

DNA: TGTGCCAGCAGCCCCCACAGGAACTCTGGAAACACCATATATTTT
CDR3: CASSPHRNSGNTIYF
size: .
D: .
J: TRBJ1-3
V: TRBV7-6

DNA: TGTGCCAGCAGTTTATGGCTAGCGGGGGGGCAAGAGACCCAGTACTTC
CDR3: CASSLWLAGGQETQYF
size: .
D: TRBD2
J: TRBJ2-5
V: TRBV27

DNA: TGTGCCAGCTCCTCGGGGGTCTGGCAGTTCTTC
CDR3: CASSSGVWQFF
size: .
D: .
J: TRBJ2-1
V: TRBV18

DNA: TGTGCCAGCAGTTTATTGGGGGGTCAAGAGACCCAGTACTTC
CDR3: CASSLLGGQETQYF
size: .
D: .
J: TRBJ2-5
V: TRBV27

DNA: TGTGCCAGCAGCCCGGAGGTTGGTGAAGCTTTCTTT
CDR3: CASSPEVGEAFF
size: .
D: .
J: TRBJ1-1
V: TRBV7-9

DNA: TGTGCCAGCAGCACTCATGAGTTTCTCGAGCAGTACTTC
CDR3: CASSTHEFLEQYF
size: .
D: .
J: TRBJ2-7
V: TRBV11-2

DNA: TGCAGCGGCATCGGAACTTTGGAAGGGGCGGAGACCCAGTACTTC
CDR3: CSGIGTLEGAETQYF
size: .
D: .
J: TRBJ2-5
V: TRBV29-1

DNA: TGTGCCAGCAGTACATCGGGACAGCGGAACACTGAAGCTTTCTTT
CDR3: CASSTSGQRNTEAFF
size: once
D: TRBD1
J: TRBJ1-1
V: TRBV7-6

DNA: TGTGCCAGCAGCCAAGGTCTAGCAGTAGGTGTGGAGCTGTTTTTT
CDR3: CASSQGLAVGVELFF
size: once
D: .
J: TRBJ2-2
V: TRBV3-1/TRBV3-2

DNA: TGTGCCAGCAGCTTATTAGATCGCTACGAGCAGTACTTC
CDR3: CASSLLDRYEQYF
size: .
D: .
J: TRBJ2-7
V: TRBV5-6

DNA: TGTGCCAGCAGCGGACAGGGGGCTCGGTCTGGAAACACCATATATTTT
CDR3: CASSGQGARSGNTIYF
size: once
D: TRBD1
J: TRBJ1-3
V: TRBV2

DNA: TGTGCCAGCAGCTTATCCCATCAGCAGTACTTC
CDR3: CASSLSHQQYF
size: .
D: .
J: TRBJ2-7
V: TRBV7-9

DNA: TGCGCCAGCAGTGAGGGGGCACCTGGAAACACCATATATTTT
CDR3: CASSEGAPGNTIYF
size: .
D: .
J: TRBJ1-3
V: TRBV10-2

DNA: TGTGCCAGCAGTTCAAAGCAGCGGACTAGCGGGATCACCTACGAGCAGTACTTC
CDR3: CASSSKQRTSGITYEQYF
size: .
D: TRBD2
J: TRBJ2-7
V: TRBV6-2/TRBV6-3

DNA: TGTGCCAGCAGCCTTCGAGGTGCAGGGGATGCTTCACCCCTCCACTTT
CDR3: CASSLRGAGDASPLHF
size: .
D: .
J: TRBJ1-6
V: TRBV3-1/TRBV3-2

DNA: TGCGCCAGCAGCCAAGTTCAGCCGACTACCCCCACCGGGGAGCTGTTTTTT
CDR3: CASSQVQPTTPTGELFF
size: .
D: .
J: TRBJ2-2
V: TRBV4-1

DNA: TGTGCCAGCAGCCAGTCGGCTAGCGGGGGGAACACCGGGGAGCTGTTTTTT
CDR3: CASSQSASGGNTGELFF
size: .
D: TRBD2
J: TRBJ2-2
V: TRBV4-2

DNA: TGTGCCAGCAGCTTAGGGGGACAAGAAAAACTGTTTTTT
CDR3: CASSLGGQEKLFF
size: once
D: .
J: TRBJ1-4
V: TRBV11-2